These 24 T cell receptor beta chains originate from one sample sequenced in a study of blood T cell repertoires in COVID-19. Libraries were prepared by immunoSEQ multiplex PCR; TCRdb keeps only in-frame clonotypes and omits some of them. Of around 68,000 clones listed, approximately 78% were seen once; the top ten hold over 10%. The source material was peripheral blood. The receptor set was obtained from a human donor in a cohort sampled during active COVID-19.

This chain connects TRBV10-3 to TRBJ2-1; D is perhaps TRBD2 (5 bases). Germline V gene data show CDR1 as ENHRY and CDR2 as SYGVKD. The CDR3 is made up of 13 amino acids. V was cut by 5 bases and J by 4 bases, with 9 bases left in between. The chain's CDR3 is CAISLGSYNEQFF. In nucleotides, the CDR3 is TGTGCCATCAGTCTGGGGAGTTACAATGAGCAGTTCTTC.

The chain's CDR3 is CASSVGTSRETQYF. CDR3 nucleotides: TGTGCCAGCAGCGTAGGTACTAGCAGAGAGACCCAGTACTTC. This chain joins TRBV9 and TRBJ2-5, with TRBD2 as a possible D gene (6 bases). The germline V and J ends were trimmed by 0 bases and 4 bases, with 10 bases remaining between them. Germline CDR1 is SGDLS and CDR2 is YYNGEE. CDR3 length: 14 amino acids.

This chain joins TRBV29-1 and TRBJ2-2; D perhaps matches TRBD2 (5 bases). The CDR3 spans 15 residues. Trimming stripped 0 bases from V and 5 bases from J, with 13 bases between. Germline V CDR1 and CDR2: SQVTM, ANQGSEA. In nucleotides, the CDR3 is TGCAGCGTTGAAGAATACGGGGTGGGGACCGGGGAGCTGTTTTTT. Protein product: CSVEEYGVGTGELFF.

The chain carries TRBV7-2 and TRBJ2-1, with 16 bases lining up with TRBD2. Unmatched junction bases numbered 10, after V lost 5 bases and J lost 15 bases. CDR3 length: 15 amino acids. Germline V gene data show CDR1 as SGHTA and CDR2 as FQGNSA. The CDR3 coding sequence is TGTGCCAGCAGCCGCGACGGGACTAGCGGGGGGGGGTGGTTCTTC. Translation: CASSRDGTSGGGWFF.

The DNA of the CDR3 is TGTGCCAGCAGTGATTTCGGACAGCGGTACGAGCAGTACTTC. This gives the protein CASSDFGQRYEQYF. The chain couples TRBV6-1 to TRBJ2-7; D possibly corresponds to TRBD1 (6 bases). Between the trimmed V and J ends, which lost 3 bases and 4 bases, there was a span of 13 bases. This CDR3 has 14 amino acids. CDR1 is MNHNS, CDR2 SASEGT, per germline.

The rearrangement joins TRBV7-8 to TRBJ2-7, with 8 bases that match TRBD1. This CDR3 has 15 amino acids. The germline V gene has CDR1 SGHVS and CDR2 FQNEAQ. Germline trimming cut 1 base from V and 7 bases from J; bases unmatched to any gene: 9. Here the CDR3 DNA reads TGTGCCAGCAGCTTAGGGACAGGGTTGGGCCGAGAGCAGTACTTC. Residues: CASSLGTGLGREQYF.

The chain carries TRBV18 and TRBJ2-5; 10 positions agree with TRBD2. V gave up 6 bases and J gave up 1 base; unmatched junction bases: 8. The V gene's germline CDR1 is KGHSH and CDR2 LQKENI. The CDR3 loop spans 16 amino acids. DNA of the CDR3: TGTGCCAGCTCGCCGTTAGCGGGGGGCCTCCAAGAGACCCAGTACTTC. Protein: CASSPLAGGLQETQYF.

The chain combines TRBV7-2 with TRBJ1-1, with D possibly TRBD1 on 5 matching bases. This CDR3 is 14 amino acids long. Germline V gene sequence: CDR1 SGHTA, CDR2 FQGNSA. V lost 3 bases, J lost 1 base, and 9 bases lay in between. DNA of the CDR3: TGTGCCAGCAGCTTGGGGAGGGGGAACACTGAAGCTTTCTTT. Its protein is CASSLGRGNTEAFF.

This chain links TRBV16 with TRBJ2-3; D is ambiguous. With 7 bases removed from V and 2 bases from J, the gap between germline ends came to 13 bases. This CDR3 contains 14 residues. CDR1 and CDR2 from the germline V gene are KGHSY and FQNENV. CDR3 bases: TGTGCCAGCACACGAACATCCCTCACAGATACGCAGTATTTT. Protein sequence: CASTRTSLTDTQYF.

The chain carries TRBV6-5 and TRBJ2-7, with no clear D. The germline V gene has CDR1 MNHEY and CDR2 SVGAGI. The CDR3 extends over 11 amino acids. V lost 10 bases and J 6 bases, leaving 13 bases between the germline ends. CDR3 in DNA: TGTGCCACCGCCTCTGGGCCCGAGCAGTACTTC. It translates to CATASGPEQYF.

The chain links TRBV5-1 to TRBJ2-2, with TRBD1 matching over 10 bases. The germline gives CDR1 SGHRS, CDR2 YFSETQ. CDR3 length equals 15 residues. The trim removed 0 bases at V and 7 bases at J, leaving 3 bases unmatched. CDR3 sequence (DNA): TGCGCCAGCAGCTTGGTGGGACAGGGGATCGGGGAGCTGTTTTTT. It is translated as CASSLVGQGIGELFF.

The chain joins TRBV3-1 (or the pseudogene TRBV3-2) to TRBJ2-2; 11 nucleotides align to TRBD2. With V trimmed by 3 bases and J by 8 bases, 8 bases remained unmatched. In germline, CDR1 is LGHDT, CDR2 YNNKEL (reference sequence). This CDR3 is 16 amino acids long. CDR3 loop: CASSHSGGAVRGELFF. CDR3 DNA: TGTGCCAGCAGCCATAGCGGGGGGGCCGTAAGAGGGGAGCTGTTTTTT.

The chain has TRBV18 and TRBJ2-5; D is perhaps TRBD1 (6 bases). Trimming took 3 bases from V and 2 from J, leaving 10 bases between them. This CDR3 is built from 14 residues. Germline CDR1 is KGHSH and CDR2 is LQKENI. The CDR3 loop is CASSPLGTQETQYF. The CDR3 DNA follows: TGTGCCAGCTCACCTTTAGGGACACAAGAGACCCAGTACTTC.

The chain combines TRBV28 with TRBJ1-2; D gene ambiguous. There are 12 residues in the CDR3. Germline V CDR1 and CDR2: MDHEN, SYDVKM. V was cut by 10 bases and J by 2 bases, with 11 bases left in between. The CDR3 nucleotides are TGTGCCACCCGAGGCCCGAACTATGGCTACACCTTC. Translation gives CATRGPNYGYTF.

The chain has TRBV19 and TRBJ2-3, with TRBD1 as a possible D gene (5 bases). V was pared by 8 bases and J by 5 bases, with 20 bases between. The CDR3 is 15 amino acids. Germline V lookup: CDR1 LNHDA, CDR2 SQIVND (reference sequence). CDR3 in amino acids: CASRWLRVWVDTQYF. The CDR3 DNA reads as TGTGCCAGTCGCTGGCTCAGGGTATGGGTAGATACGCAGTATTTT. The variable domain in full, with the rest retrieved from reference TRBV19 and TRBJ2-3, is DGGITQSPKYLFRKEGQNVTLSCEQNLNHDAMYWYRQDPGQGLRLIYYSQIVNDFQKGDIAEGYSVSREKKESFPLTVTSAQKNPTAFYLCASRWLRVWVDTQYFGPGTRLTVL.

The chain has TRBV6-6 and TRBJ1-1, with D tentatively TRBD1 (5 bases). This CDR3 region has 13 residues. CDR1 is MNHNY, CDR2 SVGAGI, per germline (reference sequence). V was trimmed by 0 bases and J by 10 bases, leaving 12 bases between them. This CDR3 reads CASSYSMQGPAFF. CDR3 nucleotides: TGTGCCAGCAGTTACTCGATGCAGGGCCCAGCTTTCTTT.

The chain has TRBV6-5 and TRBJ2-7, with D tentatively TRBD1 (6 bases). The germline V gene has CDR1 MNHEY and CDR2 SVGAGI. This CDR3 is built from 14 residues. V lost 6 bases and J lost 1, with 13 bases in between. DNA of the CDR3: TGTGCCAGCAGGTATCACAGGGATTCCTACGAGCAGTACGTC. Translated: CASRYHRDSYEQYV.

The chain links TRBV15 to TRBJ2-2; 8 bases are a match to TRBD1. CDR1 and CDR2 (germline): LNHNV, YYDKDF (reference sequence). V shed 4 bases and J 1 base; nucleotides not matched to a gene: 8. There are 17 residues in the CDR3. This CDR3 is CATSNKPGTGNTGELFF. The CDR3, as DNA: TGTGCCACCAGCAACAAGCCCGGGACAGGGAACACCGGGGAGCTGTTTTTT.

This chain links TRBV5-6 with TRBJ2-3; 12 nucleotides agree with TRBD2. The CDR3 runs 14 residues. V lost 8 bases and J lost 2; bases outside the gene matches: 3. From germline, CDR1 is SGHDT and CDR2 YYEEEE. This chain's CDR3 is CASGLAGTTDTQYF. CDR3 DNA sequence: TGTGCCAGTGGACTAGCGGGGACCACAGATACGCAGTATTTT.

The CDR3 sequence: CASSPGGGEGSLYYEQYV. DNA of the CDR3: TGTGCCAGTAGTCCTGGCGGGGGGGAAGGGTCCCTCTACTACGAGCAGTACGTC. The chain links TRBV19 to TRBJ2-7, with 9 bases fitting TRBD2. The CDR3 loop spans 18 amino acids. Losses at the gene ends were 5 bases for V and 3 bases for J; bases not matched to a gene: 17. Per the germline V gene, CDR1 is LNHDA and CDR2 is SQIVND (reference sequence).

The chain combines TRBV18 with TRBJ2-2, with D maybe TRBD1 (6 bases). The V end lost 10 bases, the J end lost 1 base, and 19 bases lay between the germline ends. Germline V gene data show CDR1 as KGHSH and CDR2 as LQKENI. The CDR3 extends over 16 amino acids. The CDR3 DNA follows: TGTGCCACTCCTGGATCCACAGGGCGGAACACCGGGGAGCTGTTTTTT. Amino acids: CATPGSTGRNTGELFF.

V is TRBV18 and J is TRBJ2-2; D unclear. The V gene lost 6 bases and the J gene lost 3 bases, with 14 bases spanning the gap. The CDR3 runs to 15 residues. From germline, CDR1 is KGHSH and CDR2 LQKENI. The CDR3 bases are TGTGCCAGCTCGCCCCGGAGTTCCGACACCGGGGAGCTGTTTTTT. Residues: CASSPRSSDTGELFF.

This sequence joins TRBV4-2 and TRBJ2-2; 12 bases line up with TRBD2. Losses at the gene ends were 0 bases for V and 0 bases for J; bases not matched to a gene: 11. Germline V gene sequence: CDR1 LGHNA, CDR2 YNFKEQ. There are 21 residues in the CDR3. The CDR3 bases are TGTGCCAGCAGCCAAGAGCCCGGACTAGCGGGGACCATCACGAACACCGGGGAGCTGTTTTTT. This encodes CASSQEPGLAGTITNTGELFF.

V is TRBV5-6 and J is TRBJ1-5, with 9 bases identical to TRBD1. Germline trimming cut 2 bases from V and 2 bases from J; bases unmatched to any gene: 5. In germline, CDR1 is SGHDT, CDR2 YYEEEE. The CDR3 loop spans 16 amino acids. CDR3: CASSLTGGAGNQPQHF. CDR3 sequence (DNA): TGTGCCAGCAGCTTAACAGGGGGCGCGGGCAATCAGCCCCAGCATTTT. Variable domain in full (rest from reference TRBV5-6 and TRBJ1-5): DAGVTQSPTHLIKTRGQQVTLRCSPKSGHDTVSWYQQALGQGPQFIFQYYEEEERQRGNFPDRFSGHQFPNYSSELNVNALLLGDSALYLCASSLTGGAGNQPQHFGDGTRLSIL.